The clone carrying this T cell receptor beta chain was seen only a few times. The target antigen is unknown. This entry is derived from a study of post-analysis software for immune sequencing data. Study details: Several disease courses (relapsing-remitting, secondary progressive and progressive-relapsing) of multiple sclerosis were included. General study findings and limits: The study found significantly lower normalized Chao1 diversity in multiple sclerosis patients than in controls. Five TRBV segments (TRBV5-6, TRBV5-1 and TRBV20-1 among them) occurred more frequently in patients than in controls. Strong co-clustering by F measure linked samples that shared a preparation batch.

Sequencing libraries made from TCR beta cDNA carried unique molecular identifiers. Input of roughly 0.95 to 11 million T cells yielded a few hundred thousand cDNA molecules. TCRdb ran MiXCR on the PCR reads and lists one entry per CDR3 protein. The sample carries approximately 730,000 distinct CDR3 sequences, roughly 27% recorded once. V lost 2 bases to trimming and J lost 1 base, with 12 bases between them. Looked up from germline, CDR1 is SGHTA and CDR2 is FQGNSA. The CDR3 contains 16 residues. This clonotype was sampled from a girl aged 10 to 17 with multiple sclerosis. Sequencing used blood. V gene TRBV7-2 combines with J gene TRBJ2-4; D is ambiguous. The CDR3 sequence: CASSLINLRAKNIQYF. DNA for the CDR3: TGTGCCAGCAGCTTAATCAATCTGAGGGCCAAAAACATTCAGTACTTC.